This TCR beta chain was sequenced in a study of early stage breast cancer tumors. Turning to the study itself: Roughly 9.6-fold was the mean read coverage per sample. Study-level findings and limits: Tumors had approximately 2.5-fold higher T cell density than normal breast.

The germline CDR1 and CDR2 sequences are SNHLY and FYNNEI. The CDR3 is made up of 13 amino acids. The V end lost 6 bases, the J end lost 7 bases, and 13 bases lay between the germline ends. This clone was counted a few times. The antigen is not known. Only in-frame clones appear in the TCRdb table, and some are missing; sequencing was by immunoSEQ multiplex PCR. The sample includes about 36,000 clones, roughly 70% of them seen just once. This clonotype originated in a person aged 60 to 70 with breast cancer. The sample consisted of blood. The chain carries TRBV2 and TRBJ1-5; D unclear. The CDR3 loop reads CASRVRLGQPQHF. The CDR3, as DNA: TGTGCCAGCAGGGTAAGACTGGGGCAGCCCCAGCATTTT.